The entry below describes one T cell receptor beta chain. The antigen remains unidentified. The data were produced by immunoSEQ multiplex PCR, yet TCRdb's version contains in-frame clones alone and is incomplete. The data hold 200,000 to 250,000 clones, with around nine tenths observed a single time. The entry originates in a study of cytomegalovirus exposure and HLA in healthy donors. Study results and caveats: Reportedly, diagnosis of cytomegalovirus status by the classifier showed high specificity and sensitivity.

This sequence originates from a woman in her late teens or twenties in good health and CMV-seronegative. Sample: PBMCs.

For the CDR3, the DNA is TGTGCCAGCTCACCATTCGATGCGCCGAGTCTTTACGAGCAGTACTTC. It codes for CASSPFDAPSLYEQYF. The chain links TRBV18 to TRBJ2-7; no firm D call. In germline, CDR1 is KGHSH, CDR2 LQKENI. Trimming removed 2 bases at V and 4 bases at J, with 18 bases between. CDR3 length equals 16 residues.